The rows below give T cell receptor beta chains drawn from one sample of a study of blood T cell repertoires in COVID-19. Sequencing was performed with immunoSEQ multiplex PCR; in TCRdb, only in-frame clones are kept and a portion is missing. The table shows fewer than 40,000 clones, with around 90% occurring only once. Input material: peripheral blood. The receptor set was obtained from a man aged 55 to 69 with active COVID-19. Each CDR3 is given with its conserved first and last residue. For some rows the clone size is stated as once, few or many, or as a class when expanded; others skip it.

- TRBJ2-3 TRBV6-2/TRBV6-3 CASSSRGGVTDTQYF
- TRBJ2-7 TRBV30 CAWSLASGGSYEQYF
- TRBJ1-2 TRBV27 CASSPLGQNYGYTF
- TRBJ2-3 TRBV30 CAWSRRDRSTDTQYF
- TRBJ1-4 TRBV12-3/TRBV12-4 CASTPPANEKLFF
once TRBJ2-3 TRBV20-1 CSASRGGITDTQYF
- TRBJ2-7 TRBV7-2 CASSPASGGYEQYF
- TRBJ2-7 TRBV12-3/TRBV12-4 CASSPGTDYEQYF
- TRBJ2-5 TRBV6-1 CASSEGTGQETQYF
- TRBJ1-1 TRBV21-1 CVLPTGGVNTEAFF
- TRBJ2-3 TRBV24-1 CATSDQGWTDTQYF
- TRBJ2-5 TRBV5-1 CASSVKTSGQETQYF
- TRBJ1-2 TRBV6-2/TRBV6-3 CASSYSRVSVTF
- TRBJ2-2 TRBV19 CASRWGVSGELFF
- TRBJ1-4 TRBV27 CASSWGATNEKLFF
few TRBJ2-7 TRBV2 CASSKRQSSYEQYF
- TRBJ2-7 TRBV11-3 CASRQGAYEQYF
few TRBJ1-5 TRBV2 CASRASRARSNQPQHF
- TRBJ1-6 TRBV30 CAWTQGARENSPLHF
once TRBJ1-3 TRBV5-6 CASSSRVISGNTIYF
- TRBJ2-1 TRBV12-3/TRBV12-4 CASSPRGYNEQFF
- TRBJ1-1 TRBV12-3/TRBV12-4 CASSLRNTEAFF
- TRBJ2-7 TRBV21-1 CASSKPTRDGSYEQYF
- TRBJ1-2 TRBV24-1 CATSDRLGGISGYTF
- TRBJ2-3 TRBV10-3 CAIERRLDDTDTQYF
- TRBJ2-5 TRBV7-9 CASSLGQLVETQYF
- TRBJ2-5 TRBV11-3 CASSQAGGHETQYF
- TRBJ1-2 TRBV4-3 CASSQDEGAPYGYTF
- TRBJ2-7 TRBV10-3 CATSTGGYEQYF
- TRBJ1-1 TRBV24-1 CATSDSRPGLAEAFF
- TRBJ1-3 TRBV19 CASSIPQARSGNTIYF
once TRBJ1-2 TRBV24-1 CATSDGGTGINYGYTF
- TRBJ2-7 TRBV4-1 CASSQEAAKQYF
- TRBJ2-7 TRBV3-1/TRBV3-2 CASSWASATYEQYF
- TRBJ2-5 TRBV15 CATSSGQGLLETQYF
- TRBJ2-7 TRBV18 CASSGGTGAYEQYF
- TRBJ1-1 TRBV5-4 CASSQGGNTEAFF
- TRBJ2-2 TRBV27 CASSSRVFANTGELFF
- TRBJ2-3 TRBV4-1 CASSQPGQGDTQYF
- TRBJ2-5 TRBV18 CASSLPRTSEETQYF
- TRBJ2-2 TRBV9 CASSVRTGRTGELFF
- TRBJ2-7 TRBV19 CASSDRVEQYF
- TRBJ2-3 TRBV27 CASSLGLAGGQDTQYF